The 8 T cell receptor beta chains listed next were all sequenced from one sample in a study of T-cell reconstitution after alpha-beta-depleted transplantation in children. Preparation of the TCRbeta library used unique molecular identifiers. One entry per CDR3 protein results from TCRdb running MiXCR on the PCR reads. The table shows around 960,000 distinct CDR3 sequences, with about 30% occurring only once. Here the sequenced sample was PBMCs, mostly from graft donor cells, taken 360 days after TCRalphabeta/CD19-depleted stem cell transplant. These receptor sequences come from a boy in the first two years of life who had a stem cell transplant for SCID, so the T cells may come from the graft donor.

V is TRBV12-3 or TRBV12-4 and J is TRBJ2-2; 8 positions agree with TRBD1. Trimming took 7 bases from V and 4 from J; bases not matched to a gene: 8. The CDR3 is 15 residues long. The CDR3 coding sequence is TGTGCCAGCATCCTGTCCCAGGGGGCCACCGGGGAGCTGTTTTTT. It is translated as CASILSQGATGELFF.

This clonotype was detected a few times. The rearrangement joins TRBV10-3 to TRBJ2-3, with a tentative D call TRBD2 (6 bases). CDR1 and CDR2 from the germline V gene are ENHRY and SYGVKD. Deletions cut 0 bases from V and 5 bases from J, with 15 bases between. The CDR3 has 16 residues. CDR3 DNA: TGTGCCATCAGTGAGTCGGGGGAACTAGCTGGAGATACGCAGTATTTT. This codes for CAISESGELAGDTQYF.

This clonotype was observed a few times. This chain uses TRBV6-1 with TRBJ2-1; 7 bases align to TRBD1. This CDR3 has 13 residues. V lost 6 bases and J lost 7; bases outside the gene matches: 6. Germline CDR1 is MNHNS and CDR2 is SASEGT. The CDR3 is CASSRQGRNEQFF. CDR3 coding DNA: TGTGCCAGCAGCAGACAGGGAAGGAATGAGCAGTTCTTC.

The chain couples TRBV15 to TRBJ2-7; 11 nucleotides align to TRBD1. The CDR3 is 16 residues long. Germline V gene sequence: CDR1 LNHNV, CDR2 YYDKDF (reference sequence). Trimming removed 5 bases from V and 3 bases from J; junction bases left unmatched: 9. CDR3 amino acids: CATSWPRGTGGYEQYF. The CDR3 DNA follows: TGTGCCACCAGCTGGCCCCGCGGGACAGGGGGCTACGAGCAGTACTTC.

The chain is built from TRBV29-1 and TRBJ1-2; 7 positions match TRBD1. This CDR3 region has 13 residues. Germline CDR1 reads SQVTM; CDR2 reads ANQGSEA. With 7 bases clipped from V and 1 base from J, the junction kept 6 bases outside the gene matches. The CDR3 loop is CSASGQVNYGYTF. The CDR3, as DNA: TGCAGCGCCTCTGGACAGGTTAACTATGGCTACACCTTC.

The sample holds a few counts of this clonotype. The gene calls are TRBV28 and TRBJ2-7, with 11 nucleotides matching TRBD1. Per the germline V gene, CDR1 is MDHEN and CDR2 is SYDVKM. After removal of 7 bases from V and 0 bases from J, the junction contained 8 bases not matched to a gene. This CDR3 has 16 amino acids. The CDR3 bases are TGTGCCAGCACCGGGACAGGGGGTTTTTTCTCCTACGAGCAGTACTTC. It is translated as CASTGTGGFFSYEQYF.

This clonotype was seen only a few times. This sequence joins TRBV29-1 and TRBJ2-1; D is perhaps TRBD1 (5 bases). V shed 5 bases and J shed 12 bases, with 14 bases lying between them. The CDR3 runs 11 residues. Germline CDR1 SQVTM, CDR2 ANQGSEA. The CDR3 DNA is TGCAGCGTTCTAGGGGCCGCCGGGCAGTTCTTC. Residues: CSVLGAAGQFF.

The genes are TRBV15 and TRBJ1-1; no clear D gene. Per germline, CDR1 LNHNV and CDR2 YYDKDF (reference sequence). Trimming took 1 base from V and 0 from J, leaving 18 bases between them. The CDR3 is 18 amino acids. The CDR3 DNA is TGTGCCACCAGCAGAGCCGAGTGGCCCCGCCGGATGAACACTGAAGCTTTCTTT. Protein sequence: CATSRAEWPRRMNTEAFF.